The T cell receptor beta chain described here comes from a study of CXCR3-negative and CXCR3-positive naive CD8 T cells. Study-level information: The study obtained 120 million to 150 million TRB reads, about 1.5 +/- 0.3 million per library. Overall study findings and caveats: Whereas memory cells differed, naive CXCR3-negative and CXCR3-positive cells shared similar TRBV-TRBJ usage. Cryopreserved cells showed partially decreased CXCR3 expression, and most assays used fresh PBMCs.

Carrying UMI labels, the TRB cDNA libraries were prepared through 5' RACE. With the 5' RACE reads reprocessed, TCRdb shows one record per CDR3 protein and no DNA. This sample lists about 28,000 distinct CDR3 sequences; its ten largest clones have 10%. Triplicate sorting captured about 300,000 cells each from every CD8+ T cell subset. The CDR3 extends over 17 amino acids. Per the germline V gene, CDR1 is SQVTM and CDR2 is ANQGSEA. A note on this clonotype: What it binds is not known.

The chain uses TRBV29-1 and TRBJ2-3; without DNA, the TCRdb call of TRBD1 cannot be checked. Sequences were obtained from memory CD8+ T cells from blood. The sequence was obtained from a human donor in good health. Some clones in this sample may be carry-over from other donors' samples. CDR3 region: CSVSGQTLGSPTDTQYF.